The T cell receptor (beta chain) described here comes from a study of beta chain features in type 1 diabetes. Sampling consisted of one heparinised blood draw per donor, averaging approximately 120 mL. This clone was seen more than once but under ten times. Antigen unknown. Expressed TCRB transcripts were sequenced because the isolated RNA had all been reverse transcribed beforehand. The repertoire was sequenced with immunoSEQ multiplex PCR; TCRdb's copy has only in-frame clones and lacks some. The table lists hundreds of thousands of clones, about 17% of them singletons, with 0.023% in the top ten. Overall study results and limits: Researchers reported that naive, central memory and Treg TCRB repertoires appeared more similar in patients than in healthy donors.

The TCR originated in a woman under 30 in good health. The source material was naive CD4+ T cells from blood.

CDR3 sequence (DNA): TGTGCCAGCAGTGATTGGGGTATCGGTGAAAAACTGTTTTTT. It yields the protein CASSDWGIGEKLFF. V is TRBV2 and J is TRBJ1-4; no definite D call. From germline, CDR1 is SNHLY and CDR2 FYNNEI. The CDR3 covers 14 residues. Trimming pared 3 bases from V and 7 bases from J, leaving 12 bases between.